Each of the 16 T cell receptor beta chains below was sequenced from the same sample in a study of CD8 T cells in ankylosing spondylitis. From the 5' RACE reads, TCRdb called clonotypes with MiXCR, one entry per CDR3 protein. The sample records more than 250,000 distinct CDR3 sequences, under 14% being singletons. Sequenced input: blood, either unsorted or a sorted T cell fraction (not recorded which). These receptor sequences come from a female donor with ankylosing spondylitis or in good health (not recorded which).

The rearrangement links TRBV27 to TRBJ2-3; tentatively, D is TRBD2 (6 bases). Germline assignment: CDR1 MNHEY and CDR2 SMNVEV (reference sequence). V was shortened by 3 bases and J by 8 bases, with 18 bases between the two germline ends. This CDR3 spans 15 amino acids. CDR3 sequence: CASSFLSGRSGTQYF. The CDR3 DNA reads TGTGCCAGCAGTTTCCTCTCAGGGAGGTCTGGTACGCAGTATTTT.

The genes are TRBV5-1 and TRBJ1-3; D possibly corresponds to TRBD1 (5 bases). Germline V gene lookup returns CDR1 SGHRS and CDR2 YFSETQ. The length of the CDR3 is 16 residues. V shed 4 bases and J shed 0 bases, with 14 bases lying between them. The CDR3 bases are TGCGCCAGCAGCGCGAGGGACGCCGGCTCTGGAAACACCATATATTTT. Protein: CASSARDAGSGNTIYF.

This clonotype was counted ten times or more. The chain joins TRBV24-1 to TRBJ2-3; TRBD2 might be the D (6 bases). The length of the CDR3 is 14 residues. Trimming removed 4 bases at V and 4 bases at J, with 11 bases between. Germline CDR1 KGHDR, CDR2 SFDVKD. In nucleotides, the CDR3 is TGTGCCACCAGTGACCAAGCGGGCGCAGATACGCAGTATTTT. Translated: CATSDQAGADTQYF.

This clonotype was counted only a few times. The chain carries TRBV6-1 and TRBJ1-2, with D perhaps TRBD1 (6 bases). The CDR3 totals 12 residues. V was pared by 4 bases and J by 7 bases, with 10 bases between. From germline, CDR1 is MNHNS and CDR2 SASEGT. The CDR3 region has the DNA TGTGCCAGCAGTGCAGGGGCCGGTGGCTACACCTTC. This encodes CASSAGAGGYTF.

This clonotype came up many times. This sequence joins TRBV5-1 and TRBJ2-7; TRBD1 matches at 10 bases. The V gene's germline CDR1 is SGHRS and CDR2 YFSETQ. V lost 0 bases and J lost 3; bases outside the gene matches: 0. There are 14 residues in the CDR3. The CDR3: CASSLGDRGYEQYF. The DNA for the CDR3 is TGCGCCAGCAGCTTGGGGGACAGGGGCTACGAGCAGTACTTC. The complete variable domain, with remaining parts taken from reference TRBV5-1 and TRBJ2-7, reads KAGVTQTPRYLIKTRGQQVTLSCSPISGHRSVSWYQQTPGQGLQFLFEYFSETQRNKGNFPGRFSGRQFSNSRSEMNVSTLELGDSALYLCASSLGDRGYEQYFGPGTRLTVT.

This clonotype showed up many times. The V gene is TRBV12-3 or TRBV12-4, the J gene TRBJ1-2, with TRBD1 matching 11 bases. The CDR3 is made up of 15 amino acids. J was trimmed by 3 bases and V by 5 bases; bases with no gene match: 5. The CDR3 loop is CASSIGTGGYYGYTF. Here the CDR3 DNA reads TGTGCCAGCAGTATCGGGACAGGGGGTTACTATGGCTACACCTTC.

This clonotype was picked up many times. The rearrangement joins TRBV6-2 or TRBV6-3 to TRBJ2-2; D is ambiguous. Trimming stripped 10 bases from V and 7 bases from J, with 7 bases between. CDR3 size: 10 residues. Germline V gene data show CDR1 as MNHEY and CDR2 as SVGEGT. The CDR3 region is CATRLGELFF. The CDR3 DNA is TGTGCCACCAGACTCGGGGAGCTGTTTTTT.

As for this clonotype: This may stem from a read error, because a much larger clone lies one nucleotide away. V is TRBV5-1 and J is TRBJ2-4, with TRBD1 as a possible D gene (6 bases). CDR1 is SGHRS, CDR2 YFSETQ, per germline. The CDR3 consists of 13 residues. The CDR3, as DNA: TGCGCCAGCAATTGGGGTAATCGGGACATTCAGTGCTTC. Translating it yields CASNWGNRDIQCF.

This chain uses TRBV7-8 with TRBJ1-2, with 10 nucleotides matching TRBD1. V trimming: 4 bases; J trimming: 7 bases; junction bases outside the gene matches: 21. CDR3 size: 19 residues. CDR1 and CDR2 from the germline V gene are SGHVS and FQNEAQ. The CDR3 DNA reads as TGTGCCAGCAGCTCCATCATCAGACGGTTTCGGGGACAGGGGAGTGGCTACACCTTC. As protein: CASSSIIRRFRGQGSGYTF.

This clonotype occurred many times. The rearrangement uses TRBV20-1 and TRBJ1-1; maybe TRBD1 (6 bases). The CDR3 sequence is 14 residues long. CDR1 and CDR2 from the germline V gene are DFQATT and SNEGSKA (reference sequence). Deletions cut 6 bases from V and 0 bases from J, with 14 bases between. The CDR3 region is CSAMGQSLNTEAFF. As DNA, the CDR3 is TGCAGTGCCATGGGACAATCTCTGAACACTGAAGCTTTCTTT.

This chain joins TRBV27 and TRBJ1-5; 7 nucleotides align to TRBD1. V was clipped by 5 bases and J by 4 bases; unmatched bases: 8. Germline V gives CDR1 MNHEY, CDR2 SMNVEV (reference sequence). This CDR3 region has 15 residues. CDR3: CASSTRDSQNQPQHF. The DNA for the CDR3 is TGTGCCAGCAGTACCCGGGACAGTCAGAATCAGCCCCAGCATTTT.

In its sample, this clonotype was seen many times. The chain joins TRBV4-3 to TRBJ1-2; D call uncertain. The CDR3 has 14 amino acids. V lost 1 base and J 4 bases, leaving 10 bases between the germline ends. Germline CDR1 is LGHNA and CDR2 is YSLEER. CDR3 amino acids: CASSQGSPPYGYTF. The CDR3, as DNA: TGCGCCAGCAGCCAAGGGAGTCCCCCCTATGGCTACACCTTC.

This clonotype has more than one count but fewer than ten. The gene calls are TRBV4-1 and TRBJ2-7, with a tentative D call TRBD1 (6 bases). Germline loops: CDR1 MGHRA, CDR2 YSYEKL. The CDR3 length is 14 residues. Between the trimmed V and J ends, which lost 4 bases and 3 bases, there was a span of 13 bases. Here the CDR3 reads CASSPDQGLYEQYF. DNA of the CDR3: TGCGCCAGCAGCCCTGACCAGGGGCTCTACGAGCAGTACTTC.

This clonotype has just a few counts. This chain joins TRBV20-1 and TRBJ2-5, with TRBD1 matching 9 bases. Per the germline V gene, CDR1 is DFQATT and CDR2 is SNEGSKA (reference sequence). V gave up 2 bases and J gave up 7 bases; unmatched junction bases: 14. This CDR3 has 16 amino acids. The CDR3 coding sequence is TGCAGTGCTAGAACAACAGGGGGCGCGGTGAAGGGGACCCAGTACTTC. Translated, it gives CSARTTGGAVKGTQYF.

This clonotype was detected many times. In nucleotides, the CDR3 is TGCAGTGCCCAGCCTCACAGGGAGCTGTTTTTT. Its protein is CSAQPHRELFF. The rearrangement uses TRBV20-1 and TRBJ2-2, with D unclear. Trimming took off 6 bases at V and 9 bases at J, with 11 bases between the two ends. There are 11 residues in the CDR3. Per the germline V gene, CDR1 is DFQATT and CDR2 is SNEGSKA (reference sequence).

This clonotype was seen many times. The chain carries TRBV5-4 and TRBJ2-7; 7 nucleotides align to TRBD2. Trimming at V came to 4 bases and at J to 5 bases, leaving 3 bases not matched to a gene. From germline, CDR1 is SGHNT and CDR2 YYREEE (reference sequence). The CDR3 runs 12 residues. This CDR3 is CASSPGTNEQYF. The DNA for the CDR3 is TGTGCCAGCAGCCCCGGGACTAACGAGCAGTACTTC.